The next 24 T cell receptor beta chains were all read from a single sample in a study of blood T cell repertoires in COVID-19. The data were produced by immunoSEQ multiplex PCR, yet TCRdb's version contains in-frame clones alone and is incomplete. The profile shows tens of thousands of clones, around 83% of them singletons. Sequenced input: peripheral blood. All receptors derive from a man in his sixties or seventies with acute or convalescent COVID-19.

The chain uses TRBV19 and TRBJ2-3, with 9 bases fitting TRBD2. The CDR3 has 17 amino acids. Germline V CDR1 and CDR2: LNHDA, SQIVND (reference sequence). After removal of 3 bases from V and 2 bases from J, the junction contained 9 bases not matched to a gene. The CDR3 DNA follows: TGTGCCAGTAGTATCTCCCCGACTAGCGGAGACACAGATACGCAGTATTTT. Translating it yields CASSISPTSGDTDTQYF.

This clone was seen only once. V usage is TRBV19 and J usage is TRBJ2-2; 8 nucleotides line up with TRBD2. V dropped 3 bases and J dropped 6; count of bases not matched to a gene: 3. The CDR3 length is 14 residues. CDR1 LNHDA and CDR2 SQIVND come from the germline V gene (reference sequence). The CDR3 region has the DNA TGTGCCAGTAGTATGAGCGGGAGCCCCGGGGAGCTGTTTTTT. Amino acids: CASSMSGSPGELFF.

This clone was counted a few times. V gene TRBV5-1 combines with J gene TRBJ2-1; 13 positions match TRBD2. V shed 3 bases and J 7 bases; nucleotides not matched to a gene: 7. Germline CDR1 and CDR2: SGHRS and YFSETQ. The CDR3 loop spans 16 amino acids. The CDR3: CASSSHTSGRGNEQFF. DNA for the CDR3: TGCGCCAGCAGCTCCCATACTAGCGGGAGGGGTAATGAGCAGTTCTTC.

The rearrangement links TRBV5-1 to TRBJ1-2; weak D call: TRBD1 (5 bases). This CDR3 has 14 amino acids. CDR1 SGHRS and CDR2 YFSETQ come from the germline V gene. Trimming left V 0 bases short and J 5 bases short, with 11 bases between. The CDR3 loop is CASSLEGMGYGYTF. The CDR3 region has the DNA TGCGCCAGCAGCTTGGAGGGGATGGGGTATGGCTACACCTTC.

J is TRBJ2-2 and V is TRBV4-3; 8 bases are a match to TRBD2. The V and J ends lost 1 base and 7 bases, in that order; junction bases with no gene match: 8. Germline loops: CDR1 LGHNA, CDR2 YSLEER. The CDR3 sequence is 16 residues long. CDR3 DNA: TGCGCCAGCAGCCAAGCGAGCGGGGGATATATCGGGGAGCTGTTTTTT. Its protein product is CASSQASGGYIGELFF.

The genes are TRBV7-3 and TRBJ2-7, with 7 bases lining up with TRBD2. Trimming removed 5 bases from V and 5 bases from J; junction bases left unmatched: 9. Germline values: CDR1 SGHTA, CDR2 FQGTGA. The CDR3 is 14 amino acids. CDR3 coding DNA: TGTGCCAGCAGCCCCGGGGGAGGGGAGGACGAGCAGTACTTC. Translation: CASSPGGGEDEQYF.

This chain uses TRBV5-5 with TRBJ1-1, with 8 bases identical to TRBD1. Trimming at V came to 4 bases and at J to 0 bases, leaving 14 bases not matched to a gene. The CDR3 is made up of 18 amino acids. Germline CDR1 reads SGHKS; CDR2 reads YYEKEE (reference sequence). Here the CDR3 reads CASSLTGQGISVNTEAFF. CDR3 bases: TGTGCCAGCAGCCTTACAGGACAGGGAATCTCGGTGAACACTGAAGCTTTCTTT.

The chain combines TRBV5-4 with TRBJ2-1; tentatively, D is TRBD1 (6 bases). Germline CDR1 reads SGHNT; CDR2 reads YYREEE (reference sequence). The CDR3 is made up of 17 amino acids. Trimming took off 0 bases at V and 0 bases at J, with 13 bases between the two ends. CDR3 protein: CASSLVGQRSSYNEQFF. The CDR3 coding sequence is TGTGCCAGCAGCTTGGTGGGACAAAGGAGCTCCTACAATGAGCAGTTCTTC. Full variable domain (rest looked up from reference TRBV5-4 and TRBJ2-1): ETGVTQSPTHLIKTRGQQVTLRCSSQSGHNTVSWYQQALGQGPQFIFQYYREEENGRGNFPPRFSGLQFPNYSSELNVNALELDDSALYLCASSLVGQRSSYNEQFFGPGTRLTVL.

The chain uses TRBV3-1 (or the pseudogene TRBV3-2) and TRBJ2-2; 8 nucleotides align to TRBD1. Germline values: CDR1 LGHDT, CDR2 YNNKEL (reference sequence). CDR3 length equals 15 residues. Trimming at V came to 0 bases and at J to 7 bases, leaving 4 bases not matched to a gene. In DNA form, the CDR3 reads TGTGCCAGCAGCCAAGATCAGGGGGCGGGCGGGGAGCTGTTTTTT. This codes for CASSQDQGAGGELFF.

The chain uses TRBV5-5 and TRBJ1-2; no firm D call. The CDR3 has 13 amino acids. Germline loops: CDR1 SGHKS, CDR2 YYEKEE (reference sequence). Trimming cost V 3 bases and J 1 base, with 7 bases left between them. Here the CDR3 DNA reads TGTGCCAGCAGCTATGACAATAACTATGGCTACACCTTC. This gives the protein CASSYDNNYGYTF. The full variable domain, completed using reference TRBV5-5 and TRBJ1-2, is DAGVTQSPTHLIKTRGQQVTLRCSPISGHKSVSWYQQVLGQGPQFIFQYYEKEERGRGNFPDRFSARQFPNYSSELNVNALLLGDSALYLCASSYDNNYGYTFGSGTRLTVV.

V gene TRBV5-4 combines with J gene TRBJ2-3; tentatively, D is TRBD1 (6 bases). The CDR3 length is 13 residues. Deletions cut 4 bases from V and 4 bases from J, with 10 bases between. CDR1 is SGHNT, CDR2 YYREEE, per germline (reference sequence). CDR3 protein: CASSGTPPDTQYF. The DNA of the CDR3 is TGTGCCAGCAGCGGGACACCTCCAGATACGCAGTATTTT.

V usage is TRBV28 and J usage is TRBJ2-7; 8 bases are a match to TRBD1. The J segment lost 5 bases and the V segment lost 6 bases, leaving 21 bases of the junction unmatched. Germline CDR1 MDHEN, CDR2 SYDVKM. The CDR3 runs to 18 residues. The CDR3 reads CASRPEDRVPTYLDEQYF. CDR3 in DNA: TGTGCCAGCAGGCCAGAGGACAGGGTTCCCACCTACCTAGACGAGCAGTACTTC.

The chain is built from TRBV5-1 and TRBJ2-5; D call uncertain. The CDR3 runs 13 residues. Trimming cost V 0 bases and J 3 bases, with 6 bases left between them. Germline V gives CDR1 SGHRS, CDR2 YFSETQ. This CDR3 reads CASSLAPEETQYF. The CDR3 DNA reads TGCGCCAGCAGCTTGGCCCCGGAAGAGACCCAGTACTTC.

The chain is built from TRBV6-5 and TRBJ2-7; 9 bases align to TRBD1. This CDR3 is built from 14 residues. V trimming: 10 bases; J trimming: 6 bases; junction bases outside the gene matches: 13. Germline CDR1 reads MNHEY; CDR2 reads SVGAGI. CDR3 amino acids: CATTSGQGGTEQYF. The CDR3 nucleotides read TGTGCCACCACTTCGGGACAGGGAGGGACCGAGCAGTACTTC.

The chain has TRBV28 and TRBJ1-5; 7 nucleotides line up with TRBD1. V shed 3 bases and J 15 bases; nucleotides not matched to a gene: 5. This CDR3 region has 11 residues. Germline V gives CDR1 MDHEN, CDR2 SYDVKM. CDR3 in amino acids: CASSLTGTMHF. Here the CDR3 DNA reads TGTGCCAGCAGTTTGACAGGGACAATGCATTTT.

V and J are TRBV28 and TRBJ2-5; perhaps TRBD1 as D (5 bases). Germline-derived CDR1 and CDR2 are MDHEN and SYDVKM. V was clipped by 6 bases and J by 2 bases, with 16 bases between them. This CDR3 is built from 15 residues. CDR3: CASRLDLGPQETQYF. CDR3 DNA sequence: TGTGCCAGCAGGCTGGATTTGGGGCCTCAAGAGACCCAGTACTTC.

The sample holds a few counts of this clone. The chain recombines TRBV27 with TRBJ2-7, with D tentatively TRBD2 (6 bases). V was clipped by 6 bases and J by 2 bases, with 11 bases between them. Germline assignment: CDR1 MNHEY and CDR2 SMNVEV (reference sequence). The CDR3 totals 13 residues. The CDR3 protein is CASRDPGAYEQYF. CDR3 DNA: TGTGCCAGCAGAGACCCGGGGGCCTACGAGCAGTACTTC.

V is TRBV30 and J is TRBJ2-2; 7 bases are a match to TRBD2. CDR3 length: 14 amino acids. After removal of 4 bases from V and 4 bases from J, the junction contained 6 bases not matched to a gene. CDR1 GTSNPN and CDR2 SVGIG come from the germline V gene (reference sequence). CDR3 sequence reads: CAWKGGLGTGELFF. DNA for the CDR3: TGTGCCTGGAAGGGAGGGTTGGGCACCGGGGAGCTGTTTTTT.

J is TRBJ2-7 and V is TRBV7-3; 7 nucleotides agree with TRBD2. CDR3 size: 16 residues. V dropped 5 bases and J dropped 2; count of bases not matched to a gene: 12. Germline values: CDR1 SGHTA, CDR2 FQGTGA. The CDR3 sequence is CASSPERLAETYEQYF. The CDR3 DNA reads TGTGCCAGCAGCCCTGAACGGCTAGCGGAAACCTACGAGCAGTACTTC.

The sample holds a few counts of this clone. The J gene is TRBJ1-1, the V gene TRBV12-3 or TRBV12-4; the D gene is possibly TRBD1 (5 bases). The CDR3 has 13 amino acids. Trimming removed 3 bases from V and 6 bases from J, with 11 bases in between. In DNA, the CDR3 is TGTGCCAGCAGTTTCGCAGGGTTCGCTGAAGCTTTCTTT. Translated: CASSFAGFAEAFF.

The DNA of the CDR3 is TGCGCCAGCAGCTTACAGGGAATGGCATTGGCCTACGAGCAGTACTTC. It encodes CASSLQGMALAYEQYF. This chain joins TRBV5-1 and TRBJ2-7; a weak D match, TRBD1 (6 bases). The V gene's germline CDR1 is SGHRS and CDR2 YFSETQ. V dropped 2 bases and J dropped 2 bases, with 17 bases sitting between them. The CDR3 has 16 residues.

The rearrangement uses TRBV5-4 and TRBJ2-5; 7 bases map to TRBD2. V lost 0 bases and J lost 4; bases outside the gene matches: 9. Germline CDR1 is SGHNT and CDR2 is YYREEE (reference sequence). This CDR3 has 16 residues. The chain's CDR3 is CASSLGHGEGGETQYF. Written as DNA, the CDR3 is TGTGCCAGCAGCTTGGGCCATGGGGAGGGCGGAGAGACCCAGTACTTC.

This chain uses TRBV28 with TRBJ2-2; TRBD1 agrees at 7 bases. CDR1 MDHEN and CDR2 SYDVKM come from the germline V gene. Unmatched junction bases numbered 10, after V lost 6 bases and J lost 0 bases. CDR3 length: 17 residues. The CDR3 nucleotides read TGTGCCAGCAGCCACCTTGGACAGGCCTCGAACACCGGGGAGCTGTTTTTT. This gives the protein CASSHLGQASNTGELFF. Complete variable domain (other parts from reference TRBV28 and TRBJ2-2): DVKVTQSSRYLVKRTGEKVFLECVQDMDHENMFWYRQDPGLGLRLIYFSYDVKMKEKGDIPEGYSVSREKKERFSLILESASTNQTSMYLCASSHLGQASNTGELFFGEGSRLTVL.

V usage is TRBV19 and J usage is TRBJ1-1, with D perhaps matching TRBD1 (5 bases). V was pared by 4 bases and J by 7 bases, with 10 bases between. CDR1 is LNHDA, CDR2 SQIVND, per germline (reference sequence). The CDR3 totals 12 residues. The CDR3 sequence: CASSRGLSEAFF. The CDR3 DNA reads TGTGCCAGTAGTAGGGGACTAAGTGAAGCTTTCTTT.